These 13 T cell receptor beta chains were all obtained from the same sample, sequenced in a study of T cell changes during pregnancy in multiple sclerosis. The repertoire was sequenced with immunoSEQ multiplex PCR; TCRdb's copy has only in-frame clones and lacks some. The sample lists approximately 28,000 clones, approximately 81% occurring once. The sample in question was CD8+ T cells from peripheral blood mononuclear cells, obtained after pregnancy. The receptors come from a female donor with multiple sclerosis, enrolled in a pregnancy study.

Within the sample, this clone is medium-sized. The chain recombines TRBV30 with TRBJ2-7; TRBD1 matches 8 bases. The CDR3 extends over 17 amino acids. CDR1 is GTSNPN and CDR2 is SVGIG in the germline V gene (reference sequence). The J segment lost 0 bases and the V segment lost 4 bases, leaving 14 bases of the junction unmatched. The CDR3 reads CAWTSWADRVSSYEQYF. CDR3 nucleotide sequence: TGTGCCTGGACCTCGTGGGCGGACAGGGTAAGCTCCTACGAGCAGTACTTC.

The gene calls are TRBV7-9 and TRBJ1-4; perhaps TRBD1 as D (5 bases). Germline assignment: CDR1 SEHNR and CDR2 FQNEAQ (reference sequence). V lost 5 bases, J lost 0 bases, and 22 bases lay in between. The CDR3 is 19 amino acids. This CDR3 reads CASSPTWQGRAATNEKLFF. The CDR3, as DNA: TGTGCCAGCAGCCCTACCTGGCAGGGCCGGGCTGCAACTAATGAAAAACTGTTTTTT.

The V call is TRBV27, the J call TRBJ1-6; tentative D call: TRBD1 (5 bases). Germline CDR1 MNHEY, CDR2 SMNVEV (reference sequence). V lost 5 bases and J lost 13, with 15 bases in between. CDR3 size: 13 residues. The CDR3 is CASSPGPLGPLHF. The CDR3 nucleotides are TGTGCCAGCAGTCCAGGGCCCCTCGGTCCCCTCCACTTT.

The chain is built from TRBV11-2 and TRBJ1-2; weak D call: TRBD1 (5 bases). Between the trimmed V and J ends, which lost 9 bases and 0 bases, there was a span of 11 bases. Looked up from germline, CDR1 is SGHAT and CDR2 is FQNNGV. CDR3 length: 13 residues. The CDR3 sequence: CASQGVPNYGYTF. The CDR3, as DNA: TGTGCCAGTCAAGGGGTACCTAACTATGGCTACACCTTC.

This clone was seen once. The CDR3 region is CASSLPGDYVNYGYTF. The CDR3 DNA is TGTGCCAGCAGTCTGCCGGGAGACTACGTTAACTATGGCTACACCTTC. The genes are TRBV28 and TRBJ1-2; D call uncertain. V shed 5 bases and J shed 1 base, with 17 bases lying between them. The CDR3 contains 16 residues. Germline V gene sequence: CDR1 MDHEN, CDR2 SYDVKM.

This clone has more than one count but fewer than ten. The V call is TRBV6-4, the J call TRBJ2-1, with 11 bases aligning to TRBD2. With 4 bases clipped from V and 7 bases from J, the junction kept 6 bases outside the gene matches. Germline lookup yields CDR1 MRHNA and CDR2 SNTAGT. The CDR3 loop spans 15 amino acids. The chain's CDR3 is CASSVAGGAPNEQFF. In DNA, the CDR3 is TGTGCCAGCAGTGTAGCGGGGGGGGCCCCGAATGAGCAGTTCTTC.

V is TRBV6-1 and J is TRBJ1-2; perhaps TRBD1 as D (5 bases). The germline V and J ends were trimmed by 2 bases and 6 bases, with 10 bases remaining between them. The CDR3 runs 13 residues. Germline values: CDR1 MNHNS, CDR2 SASEGT. This CDR3 reads CASSEKEGNGYTF. CDR3 DNA: TGTGCCAGCAGTGAAAAGGAGGGGAATGGCTACACCTTC.

The CDR3 sequence: CAWSDGQVHSNQPQHF. CDR3 DNA: TGTGCCTGGAGTGACGGACAGGTCCATAGCAATCAGCCCCAGCATTTT. The chain employs TRBV30 and TRBJ1-5; 7 bases agree with TRBD1. V shed 1 base, J shed 0 bases, and the junction held 6 bases outside the gene matches. This CDR3 is built from 16 residues. Germline CDR1 is GTSNPN and CDR2 is SVGIG (reference sequence).

Only one count was recorded for this clone. The genes are TRBV29-1 and TRBJ2-7; TRBD1 matches at 9 bases. After removal of 5 bases from V and 1 base from J, the junction contained 9 bases not matched to a gene. The CDR3 has 15 amino acids. From germline, CDR1 is SQVTM and CDR2 ANQGSEA. CDR3 sequence reads: CSVRTGDTRSYEQYF. The CDR3 coding sequence is TGCAGCGTTCGGACAGGGGATACCCGTTCCTACGAGCAGTACTTC.

The chain combines TRBV6-5 with TRBJ1-1; 7 bases fit TRBD1. With V trimmed by 4 bases and J by 4 bases, 9 bases remained unmatched. Germline CDR1 and CDR2: MNHEY and SVGAGI. The CDR3 is 15 residues long. CDR3 sequence reads: CASSSFQGVVTEAFF. The DNA for the CDR3 is TGTGCCAGCAGTTCTTTTCAGGGGGTTGTCACTGAAGCTTTCTTT.

With regard to this clone: Compared with germline, one end of the junction differs, possibly owing to a read error. This chain links TRBV7-7 with TRBJ1-5; TRBD1 aligns across 8 bases. This CDR3 region has 14 residues. Germline V gene lookup returns CDR1 SSHAT and CDR2 FNYEAQ (reference sequence). The CDR3 sequence: CASRRTGFNQPQHF. The CDR3 DNA reads TGTGCTAGCAGACGGACAGGGTTCAATCAGCCCCAGCATTTT.

Comment on this clone: Other DNA sequences in the sample encode the same CDR3. The V call is TRBV9, the J call TRBJ2-1; TRBD1 is a possible D gene (6 bases). In germline, CDR1 is SGDLS, CDR2 YYNGEE. The germline V and J ends were trimmed by 0 bases and 7 bases, with 14 bases remaining between them. The CDR3 runs 15 residues. The CDR3 protein is CASSVGQGPGNEQFF. The CDR3 DNA sequence: TGTGCCAGCAGCGTAGGGCAGGGGCCAGGGAATGAGCAGTTCTTC.

This chain uses TRBV9 with TRBJ1-1; D gene uncertain. Looked up from germline, CDR1 is SGDLS and CDR2 is YYNGEE. The CDR3 extends over 14 amino acids. The germline V and J ends were trimmed by 0 bases and 5 bases, with 11 bases remaining between them. CDR3 sequence: CASSVGRGRTEAFF. The CDR3 DNA is TGTGCCAGCAGCGTAGGTAGAGGGCGGACTGAAGCTTTCTTT.